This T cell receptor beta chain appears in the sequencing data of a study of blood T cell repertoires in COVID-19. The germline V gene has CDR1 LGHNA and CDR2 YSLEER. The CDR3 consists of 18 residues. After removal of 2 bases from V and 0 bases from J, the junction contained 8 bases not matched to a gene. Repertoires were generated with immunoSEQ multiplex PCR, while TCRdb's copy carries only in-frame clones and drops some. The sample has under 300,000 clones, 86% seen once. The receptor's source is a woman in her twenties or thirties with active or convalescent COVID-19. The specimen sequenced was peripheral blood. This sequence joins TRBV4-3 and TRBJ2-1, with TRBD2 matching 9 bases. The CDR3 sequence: CASSQSAWRGGSYNEQFF. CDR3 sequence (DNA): TGCGCCAGCAGCCAAAGTGCCTGGCGGGGGGGCTCCTACAATGAGCAGTTCTTC.